The rows below give T cell receptor beta chains drawn from one sample of a study of T cell repertoires in cytomegalovirus infection. The antigens for these receptors are not known. TCRdb recomputed calls from the reads with MiXCR, one row per CDR3 protein. This sample yields under 850,000 distinct CDR3 sequences, of which roughly 30% are seen a single time; about 18% belongs to the top ten. The material sequenced was cultured PBMCs, taken from culture after CMV antigen stimulation. Every receptor here comes from a human donor in good health (CMV status not recorded). Some clones in this sample may be carry-over from other donors' samples. Both conserved end residues are part of each CDR3. D genes are given only for firm matches. Part of the rows lack a size; the others show once, few, many or a class for expanded clones.

TRBJ1-2	TRBD1	TRBV5-6	NA	TGTGCCAGCAGCCCGATGGGGACAGGGAACTATGGCTACACCTTC	CASSPMGTGNYGYTF
TRBJ2-1	NA	TRBV2	few	TGTGCCAGCACTCCGGGCTCCTTGCATGAGCAGTTCTTC	CASTPGSLHEQFF
TRBJ2-7	NA	TRBV12-3/TRBV12-4	NA	TGTGCCAGCAGCCCCCCGTCACACAGGGCCCGCTACGAGCAGTACTTC	CASSPPSHRARYEQYF
TRBJ1-5	NA	TRBV28	NA	TGTGCCAGCAGTTTAGACTTGGGGGGGGCGCTTGGTCAGCCCCAGCATTTT	CASSLDLGGALGQPQHF
TRBJ2-5	NA	TRBV20-1	NA	TGCAGTGCTCGACTTCTAGGGATGGAGACCCAGTACTTC	CSARLLGMETQYF
TRBJ1-1	TRBD1	TRBV11-2	NA	TGTGCCAGCAGCTTCGGGACAGGGTGGAACACTGAAGCTTTCTTT	CASSFGTGWNTEAFF
TRBJ2-7	NA	TRBV6-1	NA	TGTGCCAGCACTTCAACACCGGGACAAACCTACGAGCAGTACTTC	CASTSTPGQTYEQYF
TRBJ2-5	NA	TRBV7-2	many	TGTGCCAGCAGCTTAACGAGGGGGCAAGAGACCCAGTACTTC	CASSLTRGQETQYF
TRBJ1-5	TRBD1	TRBV19	NA	TGTGCCACCGACAGGGGTCTAAATCAGCCCCAGCATTTT	CATDRGLNQPQHF
TRBJ1-1	NA	TRBV27	NA	TGTGCCAGCAGTTTTCTAGGTTCAATGAACACTGAAGCTTTCTTT	CASSFLGSMNTEAFF
TRBJ2-5	NA	TRBV12-3/TRBV12-4	NA	TGTGCCAGCAGTTCAGGGGTTTCAGAGACCCAGTACTTC	CASSSGVSETQYF
TRBJ1-1	NA	TRBV18	NA	TGTGCCAGCTCACCGAGGACCGCCGTCACTGAAGCTTTCTTT	CASSPRTAVTEAFF
TRBJ1-2	NA	TRBV27	few	TGTGCCAGCAGTTTAAGTATGGGGTACCATGGCTACACCTTC	CASSLSMGYHGYTF
TRBJ2-7	TRBD1	TRBV6-6	NA	TGTGCCAGCAGTTACGTACAGGGGGCGTACGAGCAGTACTTC	CASSYVQGAYEQYF
TRBJ2-7	TRBD1	TRBV4-1	NA	TGCGCCAGCAGCACTCCAACCGGGACAGCCCACTACGAGCAGTACTTC	CASSTPTGTAHYEQYF
TRBJ2-1	TRBD2	TRBV6-2/TRBV6-3	NA	TGTGCCAGCAGTCCTCCGGGACTAGCGATGAATGAGCAGTTCTTC	CASSPPGLAMNEQFF
TRBJ2-1	NA	TRBV12-5	few	TGTGCTAGTGGTTTGGTACCGACCTACAATGAGCAGTTCTTC	CASGLVPTYNEQFF
TRBJ1-1	NA	TRBV29-1	NA	TGCAGCGCCAGAGGACAGCACAACACTGAAGCTTTCTTT	CSARGQHNTEAFF
TRBJ2-1	TRBD2	TRBV5-4	NA	TGTGCCAGCAGCTTCCGGACTAGCGCCTTCCCCAGGGGTGAGCAGTTCTTC	CASSFRTSAFPRGEQFF
TRBJ2-5	TRBD2	TRBV24-1	many	TGTGCCACCAGTGATTCCCGGACTAGCACAGAGACCCAGTACTTC	CATSDSRTSTETQYF
TRBJ2-5	TRBD2	TRBV28	NA	TGTGCCAGCAGATTCCGCGGGGGGGAGGCCAGGACCCAGTACTTC	CASRFRGGEARTQYF
TRBJ2-7	TRBD1	TRBV20-1	few	TGCAGTACTAAACTCCCGGGACAGGGTAGTGGCGAGCAGTACTTC	CSTKLPGQGSGEQYF
TRBJ1-1	NA	TRBV19	few	TGTGCCAGTAGCCGTCGGGGTAATTCGGACACTGAAGCTTTCTTT	CASSRRGNSDTEAFF
TRBJ2-3	NA	TRBV7-9	NA	TGTGCCAGCAGCTTACTTTCCGGGGGTACGCAGTATTTT	CASSLLSGGTQYF
TRBJ2-5	NA	TRBV7-2	many	TGTGCCAGCAGCTCGAATCCGGGCCCCGGGGAGACCCAGTACTTC	CASSSNPGPGETQYF
TRBJ2-3	NA	TRBV7-2	NA	TGTGCCAGCAGCTCAAGGACGAGCAACCCGGATACGCAGTATTTT	CASSSRTSNPDTQYF
TRBJ2-7	TRBD2	TRBV28	NA	TGTGCCAGCCGTGTAGCGGGGGCCTTCTACGAGCAGTACTTC	CASRVAGAFYEQYF
TRBJ1-4	NA	TRBV20-1	NA	TGCAGTGCTAGAGCAACAGGAGGATCTTCGGGTAATGAAAAACTGTTTTTT	CSARATGGSSGNEKLFF
TRBJ2-2	TRBD2	TRBV9	NA	TGTGCCAGCAGCGTAAGCGGGAAAGGGAACACCGGGGAGCTGTTTTTT	CASSVSGKGNTGELFF
TRBJ2-5	NA	TRBV7-8	many	TGTGCCAGCAGCTTAGGGGTCGGGGGTGAGACCCAGTACTTC	CASSLGVGGETQYF
TRBJ1-1	NA	TRBV19	NA	TGTGCCAGTTCGAAGGGAAGGGTTGGATTATTAATGAACACTGAAGCTTTCTTT	CASSKGRVGLLMNTEAFF
TRBJ2-5	NA	TRBV27	NA	TGTGCCAGCAGTCCCCGTGGGGGGCGGACCCAGTACTTC	CASSPRGGRTQYF
TRBJ2-1	NA	TRBV19	few	TGTGCCAGTAGTACCCGGAACCTCAATGAGCAGTTCTTC	CASSTRNLNEQFF
TRBJ2-7	NA	TRBV9	many	TGTGCCAGTAGTGTGGGGGGCAGCTCCTACGAGCAGTACTTC	CASSVGGSSYEQYF
TRBJ2-1	NA	TRBV7-9	NA	TGTGCCAGCAGCTTAGGGGGGCGCCTCGGCTACAATGAGCAGTTCTTC	CASSLGGRLGYNEQFF
TRBJ2-7	NA	TRBV7-2	NA	TGTGCCAGCAGCGACTCCGGGACGGAAAGAATCTACGAGCAGTACTTC	CASSDSGTERIYEQYF
TRBJ2-5	TRBD2	TRBV7-6	NA	TGTGCCAGCAGCTTAGATCTGCCGGGGGGTGCTCGCGAGACCCAGTACTTC	CASSLDLPGGARETQYF
TRBJ2-1	NA	TRBV7-2	few	TGTGCCAGCAGTCCCGGTTGGGGCCTAAGTGAGCAGTTCTTC	CASSPGWGLSEQFF
TRBJ2-3	NA	TRBV7-2	many	TGTGCCAGCAGCTTCGGAGGGGGCGCTAGCACAGATACGCAGTATTTT	CASSFGGGASTDTQYF
TRBJ2-1	NA	TRBV10-3	NA	TGTGCCATCAGTGGGGCTGGCGGCTACAATGAGCAGTTCTTC	CAISGAGGYNEQFF
TRBJ2-2	TRBD2	TRBV3-1	NA	TGTGCCAGCAGCCCCCGGGGGGGATGGAACACCGGGGAGCTGTTTTTT	CASSPRGGWNTGELFF
TRBJ2-1	NA	TRBV7-9	NA	TGTGCCAGCAGCTTCGGTATCTCCTACAAGGCGCAGTTCTTC	CASSFGISYKAQFF
TRBJ2-1	NA	TRBV27	NA	TGTGCCAGCACCCACAGGAATGAGCAGTTCTTC	CASTHRNEQFF
TRBJ1-4	NA	TRBV11-2	many	TGTGCCAGCAGTCGGCCGGGGGAAAAACTGTTTTTT	CASSRPGEKLFF
TRBJ1-1	NA	TRBV28	NA	TGTGCCAGCAGTTTCGGGGACCGCTACACTGAAGCTTTCTTT	CASSFGDRYTEAFF
TRBJ2-4	TRBD1	TRBV19	many	TGTGCCAGTACCCGGCAGTCGGGACAGGGAATTCACTTC	CASTRQSGQGIHF
TRBJ2-3	NA	TRBV20-1	NA	TGCAGTCCCCAGGGGTCACCAACCAAAGATACGCAGTATTTT	CSPQGSPTKDTQYF
TRBJ2-7	NA	TRBV4-1	NA	TGCGCCAGCAGCCGAGAGCGTCAGGTCACCTACGAGCAGTACTTC	CASSRERQVTYEQYF
TRBJ1-2	NA	TRBV27	few	TGTGCCAGCAGTTTGAAGGACTACACCTTC	CASSLKDYTF
TRBJ2-7	TRBD1	TRBV19	NA	TGTGCCAGTAGCTGGGACAGTTTGAGCTACGAGCAGTACTTC	CASSWDSLSYEQYF
TRBJ2-3	TRBD2	TRBV19	NA	TGTGCCAGTAGTACGGGACTAGCGGAACATACGCAGTATTTT	CASSTGLAEHTQYF
TRBJ2-3	NA	TRBV7-2	many	TGTGCCAGCAGCCAGACTGGGTTGGGCACAGATACGCAGTATTTT	CASSQTGLGTDTQYF
TRBJ2-3	TRBD2	TRBV5-3	few	TGTGCCAGCAGCTCCCAGCGGGGGGGGGTGGGCACAGATACGCAGTATTTT	CASSSQRGGVGTDTQYF
TRBJ2-2	TRBD2	TRBV7-2	many	TGTGCCAGCAGCTTGAGCGGGAGTGTCACCGGGGAGCTGTTTTTT	CASSLSGSVTGELFF
TRBJ1-2	NA	TRBV7-2	few	TGTGCCAGCAGCTTATCTCGGGGAGAGAACTATGGCTACACCTTC	CASSLSRGENYGYTF
TRBJ2-7	NA	TRBV20-1	few	TGCAGTGCTAGTTTACAGGGCCCGGACGAGCAGTACTTC	CSASLQGPDEQYF
TRBJ1-1	NA	TRBV7-2	few	TGTGCCAGCAGCTTAACCGAGGCCACTGAAGCTTTCTTT	CASSLTEATEAFF